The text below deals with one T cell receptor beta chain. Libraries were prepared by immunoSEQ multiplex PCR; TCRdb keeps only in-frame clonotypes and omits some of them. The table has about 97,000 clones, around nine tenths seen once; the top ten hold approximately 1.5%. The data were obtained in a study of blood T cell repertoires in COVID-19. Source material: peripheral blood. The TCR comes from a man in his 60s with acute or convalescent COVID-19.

CDR3 sequence reads: CASSERLAGGSVKRGNQPQHF. The CDR3 DNA follows: TGTGCCAGCAGTGAACGCCTCGCAGGGGGCTCGGTGAAGAGGGGAAATCAGCCCCAGCATTTT. The chain carries TRBV2 and TRBJ1-5; 8 nucleotides line up with TRBD1. The length of the CDR3 is 21 residues. J was trimmed by 4 bases and V by 2 bases; bases with no gene match: 22. CDR1 and CDR2 (germline): SNHLY, FYNNEI.